The 29 T cell receptor beta chains given below trace back to one sample, sequenced in a study of blood T cell repertoires in COVID-19. TCRdb keeps only in-frame clones here, not all; method: immunoSEQ multiplex PCR. The table includes 250,000 to 400,000 clones, 88% detected once. The specimen was peripheral blood. These receptor sequences come from a woman between 25 and 40 years old with COVID-19, enrolled during active disease.

The V call is TRBV5-4, the J call TRBJ2-1; TRBD2 matches 13 bases. Trimming took 4 bases from V and 5 from J; bases not matched to a gene: 12. CDR3 length: 18 amino acids. The germline V gene has CDR1 SGHNT and CDR2 YYREEE (reference sequence). CDR3 region: CASSPATSGGAADNEQFF. The CDR3 coding sequence is TGTGCCAGCAGCCCAGCCACTAGCGGGGGGGCGGCGGACAATGAGCAGTTCTTC.

The rearrangement links TRBV7-2 to TRBJ1-2; TRBD1 aligns across 7 bases. The V gene's germline CDR1 is SGHTA and CDR2 FQGNSA. The CDR3 runs 14 residues. With 5 bases clipped from V and 5 bases from J, the junction kept 8 bases outside the gene matches. The CDR3 nucleotides read TGTGCCAGCAGCGCGCTCGACAGGGCTTATGGCTACACCTTC. It codes for CASSALDRAYGYTF.

V and J are TRBV27 and TRBJ2-1; D is perhaps TRBD2 (6 bases). The CDR3 sequence is 13 residues long. Germline V CDR1 and CDR2: MNHEY, SMNVEV (reference sequence). V lost 2 bases, J lost 14 bases, and 16 bases lay in between. DNA of the CDR3: TGTGCCAGCAGTTTAATAGGGCGGGGCGGTGAGTTCTTC. Amino acid sequence: CASSLIGRGGEFF.

This rearrangement joins TRBV3-1 (or the pseudogene TRBV3-2) to TRBJ1-6; TRBD1 matches at 7 bases. The CDR3 length is 15 residues. The V segment lost 7 bases and the J segment 5 bases; nucleotides outside the gene matches: 8. Germline-derived CDR1 and CDR2 are LGHDT and YNNKEL (reference sequence). The DNA for the CDR3 is TGTGCCAGCACCGACGGGACAGCTAATAATTCACCCCTCCACTTT. Protein product: CASTDGTANNSPLHF.

The J gene is TRBJ2-1, the V gene TRBV20-1; 10 nucleotides match TRBD1. The CDR3 covers 15 residues. Germline V gives CDR1 DFQATT, CDR2 SNEGSKA (reference sequence). V shed 3 bases and J 8 bases; nucleotides not matched to a gene: 10. CDR3 sequence: CSASLGTGVGDEQFF. In nucleotides, the CDR3 is TGCAGTGCTAGTCTGGGGACAGGGGTTGGGGATGAGCAGTTCTTC.

This chain joins TRBV21-1 and TRBJ1-5; the table's D call of TRBD1 was not tested on the DNA. TRBV21-1 is a documented pseudogene. The CDR3 extends over 15 amino acids. In nucleotides, the CDR3 is TGTGCCAGCAGCAGCAGACAATATAGCAATCAGCCCCAGCATTTT. This gives the protein CASSSRQYSNQPQHF.

V gene TRBV19 combines with J gene TRBJ1-6, with TRBD1 matching over 9 bases. CDR1 and CDR2 from the germline V gene are LNHDA and SQIVND (reference sequence). With V trimmed by 10 bases and J by 8 bases, 18 bases remained unmatched. The CDR3 is 17 residues long. CDR3 in amino acids: CATPCGDRDRPYSPLHF. DNA of the CDR3: TGTGCCACTCCTTGTGGGGACAGGGACCGACCCTATTCACCCCTCCACTTT.

A single count supports this clone. The chain is built from TRBV9 and TRBJ1-4; 8 bases are a match to TRBD1. This CDR3 region has 15 residues. From germline, CDR1 is SGDLS and CDR2 YYNGEE. J lost 4 bases, V lost 3 bases, and 5 bases had no gene match. The CDR3 sequence is CASSGGDRRNEKLFF. In nucleotides, the CDR3 is TGTGCCAGCAGCGGGGGGGACAGGCGTAATGAAAAACTGTTTTTT.

The chain has TRBV10-2 and TRBJ2-3, with 11 bases lining up with TRBD2. J was trimmed by 3 bases and V by 3 bases; bases with no gene match: 5. The CDR3 has 16 amino acids. Germline V lookup: CDR1 WSHSY, CDR2 SAAADI. CDR3 amino acids: CASSELAGALTDTQYF. The CDR3 DNA reads as TGCGCCAGCAGTGAACTAGCGGGGGCCCTAACAGATACGCAGTATTTT.

This clone was counted once. The chain couples TRBV6-5 to TRBJ2-1; 8 nucleotides align to TRBD1. The CDR3 runs to 15 residues. V lost 3 bases and J lost 9; bases outside the gene matches: 10. Germline CDR1 MNHEY, CDR2 SVGAGI. CDR3 in DNA: TGTGCCAGCAGTTATTCGGACAGGGTTGGGGGTGAGCAGTTCTTC. The encoded protein is CASSYSDRVGGEQFF.

This chain links TRBV11-3 with TRBJ2-7; 10 bases match TRBD1. Germline V gene lookup returns CDR1 SGHNT and CDR2 YENEEA. V shed 4 bases and J 3 bases; nucleotides not matched to a gene: 3. The CDR3 is made up of 14 amino acids. As DNA, the CDR3 is TGTGCCAGCAGCTCCCGGACAGGGGGCTACGAGCAGTACTTC. The encoded protein is CASSSRTGGYEQYF.

DNA for the CDR3: TGTGCCAGCAGTCCAACAGGGGGCAGGCAGCCCCAGCATTTT. It translates to CASSPTGGRQPQHF. The gene calls are TRBV6-5 and TRBJ1-5; the match to TRBD1 covers 9 bases. V lost 5 bases, J lost 7 bases, and 6 bases stayed unmatched. In germline, CDR1 is MNHEY, CDR2 SVGAGI. CDR3 length equals 14 residues.

The V call is TRBV7-6, the J call TRBJ2-1; 7 bases are a match to TRBD2. J lost 4 bases, V lost 3 bases, and 15 bases had no gene match. This CDR3 has 18 amino acids. Germline V gene sequence: CDR1 SGHVS, CDR2 FNYEAQ. CDR3 DNA: TGTGCCAGCAGCTTTGTGGGTGGAAGGCTAGCGGATTACAATGAGCAGTTCTTC. Its translation is CASSFVGGRLADYNEQFF.

The genes are TRBV3-1 (or the pseudogene TRBV3-2) and TRBJ2-1, with 9 bases that match TRBD2. Trimming took 2 bases from V and 7 from J; bases not matched to a gene: 6. Germline V gene data show CDR1 as LGHDT and CDR2 as YNNKEL (reference sequence). The CDR3 has 15 residues. CDR3 nucleotides: TGTGCCAGCAGCCAAAGCCGTAGCGGGGGAAATGAGCAGTTCTTC. It specifies CASSQSRSGGNEQFF.

V gene TRBV5-1 combines with J gene TRBJ2-7; 8 positions agree with TRBD2. Germline V CDR1 and CDR2: SGHRS, YFSETQ. This CDR3 is 15 amino acids long. V was pared by 6 bases and J by 0 bases, with 8 bases of the junction left unmatched. The CDR3 nucleotides are TGCGCCAGCACCAAACGGGGGGGGAGCTCCTACGAGCAGTACTTC. Protein sequence: CASTKRGGSSYEQYF.

V usage is TRBV6-5 and J usage is TRBJ2-7; TRBD1 is a possible D gene (5 bases). With 3 bases removed from V and 2 bases from J, the gap between germline ends came to 11 bases. Looked up from germline, CDR1 is MNHEY and CDR2 is SVGAGI. The CDR3 spans 14 residues. The CDR3, as DNA: TGTGCCAGCAGTTATCGGCCAGGGACCTACGAGCAGTACTTC. Translating gives CASSYRPGTYEQYF.

V is TRBV15 and J is TRBJ1-1; D is perhaps TRBD1 (5 bases). The CDR3 is made up of 15 amino acids. Germline CDR1 LNHNV, CDR2 YYDKDF (reference sequence). V was clipped by 0 bases and J by 1 base, with 9 bases between them. CDR3 residues: CATSRDRQRNTEAFF. CDR3 bases: TGTGCCACCAGCAGAGATCGACAGAGGAACACTGAAGCTTTCTTT.

V and J are TRBV19 and TRBJ2-7; 9 bases line up with TRBD1. The trim removed 5 bases at V and 4 bases at J, leaving 15 bases unmatched. CDR3 size: 17 residues. CDR1 and CDR2 from the germline V gene are LNHDA and SQIVND (reference sequence). CDR3 residues: CASSGGGPGQGRYEQYF. DNA of the CDR3: TGTGCCAGTAGTGGTGGTGGGCCGGGACAGGGCCGGTACGAGCAGTACTTC.

This chain links TRBV4-1 with TRBJ1-4; possible D gene TRBD1, 6 bases. The CDR3 sequence is 15 residues long. Looked up from germline, CDR1 is MGHRA and CDR2 is YSYEKL. V was shortened by 1 base and J by 8 bases, with 14 bases between the two germline ends. For the CDR3, the DNA is TGCGCCAGCAGCCAAGTTCCAGGGGTCCAAGAAAAACTGTTTTTT. This sequence encodes CASSQVPGVQEKLFF.

This chain connects TRBV4-2 to TRBJ1-4; TRBD1 matches at 9 bases. CDR3 length: 18 residues. V shed 1 base, J shed 2 bases, and the junction held 8 bases outside the gene matches. Germline V gene lookup returns CDR1 LGHNA and CDR2 YNFKEQ. CDR3 bases: TGTGCCAGCAGCCAAGCACAGGGGGCGCCTACCACTAATGAAAAACTGTTTTTT. Protein product: CASSQAQGAPTTNEKLFF.

The chain has TRBV5-4 and TRBJ2-4; TRBD1 matches at 8 bases. The CDR3 has 16 residues. Germline V gene lookup returns CDR1 SGHNT and CDR2 YYREEE (reference sequence). Trimming took 3 bases from V and 4 from J; bases not matched to a gene: 9. CDR3 DNA sequence: TGTGCCAGCAGCTCCCTTGGACAGGGACGGAAAAACATTCAGTACTTC. It yields the protein CASSSLGQGRKNIQYF.

The gene calls are TRBV6-5 and TRBJ2-1; D uncertain. The V and J ends lost 10 bases and 0 bases respectively, with 10 bases between them. This CDR3 contains 13 residues. In germline, CDR1 is MNHEY, CDR2 SVGAGI. CDR3 amino acids: CATAFSSYNEQFF. CDR3 bases: TGTGCCACAGCGTTTAGCTCCTACAATGAGCAGTTCTTC.

The rearrangement uses TRBV19 and TRBJ1-1; D is unclear. The V end was cut by 5 bases, the J end by 0 bases, with 10 bases between. CDR3 length: 14 amino acids. Germline V lookup: CDR1 LNHDA, CDR2 SQIVND (reference sequence). The CDR3 nucleotides are TGTGCCAGTAGTCCGAGTAACGTGAACACTGAAGCTTTCTTT. Translating gives CASSPSNVNTEAFF.

The chain combines TRBV6-5 with TRBJ2-1; no definite D call. The length of the CDR3 is 14 residues. V was trimmed by 2 bases and J by 2 bases, leaving 7 bases between them. Germline CDR1 reads MNHEY; CDR2 reads SVGAGI. The CDR3 reads CASSYGSTYNEQFF. The CDR3 DNA reads TGTGCCAGCAGTTACGGTAGCACCTACAATGAGCAGTTCTTC.

This chain connects TRBV27 to TRBJ2-1; D is perhaps TRBD2 (7 bases). V lost 2 bases to trimming and J lost 6 bases, with 14 bases between them. This CDR3 has 15 residues. The germline V gene has CDR1 MNHEY and CDR2 SMNVEV (reference sequence). The CDR3 region is CASSLKGGAGNEQFF. In DNA, the CDR3 is TGTGCCAGCAGTTTAAAGGGGGGGGCGGGCAATGAGCAGTTCTTC.

The chain joins TRBV5-6 to TRBJ2-5; perhaps TRBD2 as D (5 bases). The CDR3 runs 14 residues. The ends were cut back, 2 bases at V and 6 bases at J, with 14 bases in the middle. Germline CDR1 is SGHDT and CDR2 is YYEEEE. CDR3 residues: CASSLKPGVQTQYF. The CDR3, as DNA: TGTGCCAGCAGCTTAAAACCCGGGGTGCAGACCCAGTACTTC.

This clone is a singleton in its sample. The CDR3: CASSPSGGLIYGYTF. In DNA form, the CDR3 reads TGTGCCAGCTCACCGTCAGGGGGGTTAATCTATGGCTACACCTTC. J is TRBJ1-2 and V is TRBV18, with 7 bases that match TRBD1. The CDR3 is made up of 15 amino acids. Trimming took 3 bases from V and 4 from J; bases not matched to a gene: 8. The germline CDR1 and CDR2 sequences are KGHSH and LQKENI.

V gene TRBV25-1 combines with J gene TRBJ2-7; D perhaps matches TRBD1 (5 bases). The V end was cut by 10 bases, the J end by 2 bases, with 21 bases between. The length of the CDR3 is 15 residues. Per the germline V gene, CDR1 is MGHDK and CDR2 is SYGVNS. CDR3 protein: CAKHLGPGPTYEQYF. The DNA of the CDR3 is TGTGCCAAACACCTCGGTCCAGGGCCGACCTACGAGCAGTACTTC.

This clone was seen just once. Other DNA sequences in this sample translate to the same CDR3. V usage is TRBV19 and J usage is TRBJ1-2; D unresolved. The germline V gene has CDR1 LNHDA and CDR2 SQIVND (reference sequence). V was shortened by 3 bases and J by 7 bases, with 9 bases between the two germline ends. CDR3 length equals 12 residues. CDR3 region: CASSIGGSGYTF. The DNA for the CDR3 is TGTGCCAGTAGTATTGGAGGGTCTGGCTACACCTTC.